This TCR beta chain originates from a study of shared clonotypes between healthy human individuals. Whole-study results and caveats: The donor pool, a small one, limited the genetic and exposure-history diversity represented.

The germline V gene encodes CDR1 MGHRA and CDR2 YSYEKL. V was cut by 1 base and J by 4 bases, with 21 bases left in between. This CDR3 region has 18 residues. CD45RO-negative CD8 cells positively selected for CCR7 made up the naive population, which excluded terminally differentiated effector memory CD45RA+ cells. For this clone: What it recognizes is unknown.

Some clones are missing from TCRdb's copy, which holds only in-frame ones; the method was immunoSEQ multiplex PCR. The sample records approximately 2,000,000 clones, roughly 93% being singletons. This clonotype was sampled from a young man in good health. Some clones in this sample may be carry-over from other donors' samples. J is TRBJ2-3 and V is TRBV4-1, with D possibly being TRBD2 (8 bases). Sequenced sample: naive CD8+ T cells from PBMCs. The CDR3 region has the DNA TGCGCCAGCAGCCAAGTAGGGTTAGCGGGGACAGACCCAGATACGCAGTATTTT. It specifies CASSQVGLAGTDPDTQYF.